This TCR beta chain was identified in a study of T cells after yellow fever vaccination. TCRdb called the 5' RACE reads again in MiXCR, with one record for every CDR3 protein. The sample holds under 400,000 distinct CDR3 sequences, around 13% seen once. V was clipped by 6 bases and J by 4 bases, with 15 bases between them. CDR1 and CDR2 (germline): DFQATT, SNEGSKA (reference sequence). The CDR3 has 13 residues. This TCR came from a man between 18 and 35 years old who received the YFV17D yellow fever vaccine. The rearrangement joins TRBV20-1 to TRBJ1-1; TRBD1 might be the D (6 bases). Here the sequenced sample was CD4+ T cells sorted from PBMCs, taken 15 days after the yellow fever booster vaccination. CDR3 region: CSALGGAFTEAFF. The CDR3 DNA sequence: TGCAGTGCCCTCGGGGGGGCATTCACTGAAGCTTTCTTT.